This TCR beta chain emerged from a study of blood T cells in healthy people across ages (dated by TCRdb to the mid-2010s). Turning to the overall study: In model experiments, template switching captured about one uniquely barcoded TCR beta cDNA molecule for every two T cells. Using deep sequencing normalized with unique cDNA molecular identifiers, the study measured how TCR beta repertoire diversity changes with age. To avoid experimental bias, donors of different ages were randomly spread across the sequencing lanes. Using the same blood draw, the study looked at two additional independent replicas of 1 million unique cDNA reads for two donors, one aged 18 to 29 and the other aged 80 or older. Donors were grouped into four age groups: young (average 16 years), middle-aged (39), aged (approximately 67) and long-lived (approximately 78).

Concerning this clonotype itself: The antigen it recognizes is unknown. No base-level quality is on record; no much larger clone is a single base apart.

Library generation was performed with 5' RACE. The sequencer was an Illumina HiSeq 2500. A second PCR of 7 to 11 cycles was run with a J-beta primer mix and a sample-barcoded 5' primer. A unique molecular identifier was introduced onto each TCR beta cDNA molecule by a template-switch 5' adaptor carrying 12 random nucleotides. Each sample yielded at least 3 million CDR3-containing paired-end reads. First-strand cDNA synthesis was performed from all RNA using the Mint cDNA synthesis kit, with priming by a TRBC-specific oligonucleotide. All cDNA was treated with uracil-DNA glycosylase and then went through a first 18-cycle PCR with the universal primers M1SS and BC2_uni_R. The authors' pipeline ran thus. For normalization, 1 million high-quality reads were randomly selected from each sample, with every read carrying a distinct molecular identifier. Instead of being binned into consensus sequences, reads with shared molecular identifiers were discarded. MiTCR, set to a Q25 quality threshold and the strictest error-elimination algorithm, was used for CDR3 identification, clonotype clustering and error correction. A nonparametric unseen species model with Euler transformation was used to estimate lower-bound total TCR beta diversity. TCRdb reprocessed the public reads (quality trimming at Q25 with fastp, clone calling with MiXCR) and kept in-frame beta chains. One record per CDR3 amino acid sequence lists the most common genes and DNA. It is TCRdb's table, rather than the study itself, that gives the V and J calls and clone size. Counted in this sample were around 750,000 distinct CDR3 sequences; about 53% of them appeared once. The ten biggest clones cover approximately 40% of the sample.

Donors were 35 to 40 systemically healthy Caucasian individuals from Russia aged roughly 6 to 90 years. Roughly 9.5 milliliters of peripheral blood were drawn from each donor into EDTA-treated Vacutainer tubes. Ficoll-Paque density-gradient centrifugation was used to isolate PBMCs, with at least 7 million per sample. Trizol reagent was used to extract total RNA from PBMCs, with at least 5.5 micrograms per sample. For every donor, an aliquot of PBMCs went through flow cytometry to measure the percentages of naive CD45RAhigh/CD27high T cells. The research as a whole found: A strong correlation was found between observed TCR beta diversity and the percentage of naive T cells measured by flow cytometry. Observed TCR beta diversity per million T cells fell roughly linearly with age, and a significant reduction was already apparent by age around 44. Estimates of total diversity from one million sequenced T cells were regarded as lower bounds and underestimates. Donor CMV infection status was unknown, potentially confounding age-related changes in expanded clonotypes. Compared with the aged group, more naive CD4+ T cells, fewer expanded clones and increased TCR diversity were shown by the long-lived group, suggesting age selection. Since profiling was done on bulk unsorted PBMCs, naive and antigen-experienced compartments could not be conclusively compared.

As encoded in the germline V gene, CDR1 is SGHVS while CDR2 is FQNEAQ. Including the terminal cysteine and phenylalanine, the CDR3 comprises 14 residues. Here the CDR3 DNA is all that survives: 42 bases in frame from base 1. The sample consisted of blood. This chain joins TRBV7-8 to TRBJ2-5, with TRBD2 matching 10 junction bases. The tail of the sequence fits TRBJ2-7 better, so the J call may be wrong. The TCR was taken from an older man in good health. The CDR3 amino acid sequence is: CASSQREGAYEQYF. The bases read TGTGCCAGCAGCCAGCGGGAGGGGGCCTACGAGCAGTACTTC.